The present entry profiles one T cell receptor (beta chain) with its context. In germline, CDR1 is KGHSH, CDR2 LQKENI. V lost 1 base to trimming and J lost 0 bases, with 6 bases between them. The CDR3 is made up of 14 amino acids. Between 1 and 8 samples, pretreatment and on-treatment, were given by each patient. These data come from a study of PD-L1 blockade in urothelial cancer. Overall study context: Patients went on atezolizumab in about 2014, receiving 1,200 mg intravenously every 3 weeks. Blood analysis occurred 3 weeks (second dose) and 6 weeks after treatment start. T cells were recovered from blood samples at a median of around 140,000.

Profiled with immunoSEQ multiplex PCR; TCRdb holds only in-frame clones, not every one. This sample has 44,000 or so clones, with approximately 88% found just once. The input for sequencing was PBMCs, taken around atezolizumab (anti-PD-L1) treatment. This TCR derives from a man aged 80 or over with urothelial cancer. J is TRBJ1-2 and V is TRBV18; unclear D gene. The CDR3, as DNA: TGTGCCAGCTCACCACTCCCAGCTAACTATGGCTACACCTTC. The encoded protein is CASSPLPANYGYTF.